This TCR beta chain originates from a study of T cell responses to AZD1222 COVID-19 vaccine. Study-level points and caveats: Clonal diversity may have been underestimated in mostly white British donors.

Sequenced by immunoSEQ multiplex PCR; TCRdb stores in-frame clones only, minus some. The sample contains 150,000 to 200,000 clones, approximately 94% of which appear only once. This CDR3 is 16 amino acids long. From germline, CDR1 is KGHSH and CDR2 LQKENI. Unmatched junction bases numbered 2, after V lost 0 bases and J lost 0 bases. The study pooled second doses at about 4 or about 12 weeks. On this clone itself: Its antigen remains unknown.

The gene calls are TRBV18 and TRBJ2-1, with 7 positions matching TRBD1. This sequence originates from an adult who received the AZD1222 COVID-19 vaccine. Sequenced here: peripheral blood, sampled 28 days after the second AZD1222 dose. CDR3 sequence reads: CASSPPGQSSYNEQFF. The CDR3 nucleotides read TGTGCCAGCTCACCACCGGGACAGAGCTCCTACAATGAGCAGTTCTTC. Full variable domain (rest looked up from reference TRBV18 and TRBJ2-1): NAGVMQNPRHLVRRRGQEARLRCSPMKGHSHVYWYRQLPEEGLKFMVYLQKENIIDESGMPKERFSAEFPKEGPSILRIQQVVRGDSAAYFCASSPPGQSSYNEQFFGPGTRLTVL.